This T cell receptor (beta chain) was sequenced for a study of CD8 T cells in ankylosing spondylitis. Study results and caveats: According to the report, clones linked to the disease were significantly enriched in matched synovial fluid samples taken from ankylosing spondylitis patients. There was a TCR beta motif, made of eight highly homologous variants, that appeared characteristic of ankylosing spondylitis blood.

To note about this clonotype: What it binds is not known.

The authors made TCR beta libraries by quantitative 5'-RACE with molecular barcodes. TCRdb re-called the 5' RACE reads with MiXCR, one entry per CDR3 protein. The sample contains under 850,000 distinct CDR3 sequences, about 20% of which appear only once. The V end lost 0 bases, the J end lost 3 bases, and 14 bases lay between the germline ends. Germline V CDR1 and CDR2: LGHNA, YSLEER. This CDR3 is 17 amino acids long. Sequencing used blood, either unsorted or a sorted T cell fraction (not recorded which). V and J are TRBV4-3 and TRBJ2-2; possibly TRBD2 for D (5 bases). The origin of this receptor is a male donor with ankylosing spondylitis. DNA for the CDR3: TGCGCCAGCAGCCAAGATGTGGTGGGAGATTACACCGGGGAGCTGTTTTTT. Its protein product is CASSQDVVGDYTGELFF.